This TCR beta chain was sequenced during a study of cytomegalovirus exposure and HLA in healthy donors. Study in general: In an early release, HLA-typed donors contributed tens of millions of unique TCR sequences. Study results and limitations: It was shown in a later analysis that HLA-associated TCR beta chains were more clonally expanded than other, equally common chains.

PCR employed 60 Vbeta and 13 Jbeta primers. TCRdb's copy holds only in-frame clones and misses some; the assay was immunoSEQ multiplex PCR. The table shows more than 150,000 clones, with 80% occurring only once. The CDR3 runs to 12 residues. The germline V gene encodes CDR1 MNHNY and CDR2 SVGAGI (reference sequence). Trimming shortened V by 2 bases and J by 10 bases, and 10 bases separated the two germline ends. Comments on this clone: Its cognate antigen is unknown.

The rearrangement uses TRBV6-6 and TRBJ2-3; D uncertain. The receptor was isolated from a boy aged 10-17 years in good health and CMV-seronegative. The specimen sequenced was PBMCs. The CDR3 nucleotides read TGTGCCAGCAGTTACGGAGATCCGGCGCAGTATTTT. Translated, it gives CASSYGDPAQYF.